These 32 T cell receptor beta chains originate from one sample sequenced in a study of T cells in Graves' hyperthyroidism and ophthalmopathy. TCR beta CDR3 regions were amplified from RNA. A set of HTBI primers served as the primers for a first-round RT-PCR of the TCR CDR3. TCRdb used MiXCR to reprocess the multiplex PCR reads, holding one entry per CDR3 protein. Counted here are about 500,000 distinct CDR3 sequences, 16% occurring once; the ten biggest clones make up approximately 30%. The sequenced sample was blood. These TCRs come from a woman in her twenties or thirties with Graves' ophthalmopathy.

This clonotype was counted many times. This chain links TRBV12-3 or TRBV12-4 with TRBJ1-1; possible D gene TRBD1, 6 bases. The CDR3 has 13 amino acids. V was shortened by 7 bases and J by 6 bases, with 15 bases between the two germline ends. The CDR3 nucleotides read TGTGCCAGCATTCCTCCGGGGGCATCTGAAGCTTTCTTT. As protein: CASIPPGASEAFF.

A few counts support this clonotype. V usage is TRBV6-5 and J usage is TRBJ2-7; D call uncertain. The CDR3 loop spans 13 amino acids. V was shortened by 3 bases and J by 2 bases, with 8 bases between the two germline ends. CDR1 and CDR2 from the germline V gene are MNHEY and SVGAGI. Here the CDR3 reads CASSYRHTYEQYF. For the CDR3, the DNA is TGTGCCAGCAGTTATCGACACACCTACGAGCAGTACTTC.

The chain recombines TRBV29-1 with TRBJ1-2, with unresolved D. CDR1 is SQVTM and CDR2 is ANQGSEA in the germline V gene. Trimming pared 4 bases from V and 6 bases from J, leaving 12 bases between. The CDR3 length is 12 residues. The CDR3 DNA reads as TGCAGCGTTGTAGGTGGCATCCATGGCTACACCTTC. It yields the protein CSVVGGIHGYTF.

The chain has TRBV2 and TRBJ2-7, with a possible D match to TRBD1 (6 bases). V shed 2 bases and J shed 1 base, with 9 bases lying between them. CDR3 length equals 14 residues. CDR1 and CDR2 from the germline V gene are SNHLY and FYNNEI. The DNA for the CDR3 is TGTGCCAGCAGTGAATCCAGGGGATCCTACGAGCAGTACTTC. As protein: CASSESRGSYEQYF.

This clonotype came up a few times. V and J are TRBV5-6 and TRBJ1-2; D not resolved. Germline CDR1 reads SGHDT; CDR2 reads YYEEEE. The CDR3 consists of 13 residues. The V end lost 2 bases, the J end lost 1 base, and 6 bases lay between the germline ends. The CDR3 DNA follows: TGTGCCAGCAGCTTTGACAATAACTATGGCTACACCTTC. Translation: CASSFDNNYGYTF.

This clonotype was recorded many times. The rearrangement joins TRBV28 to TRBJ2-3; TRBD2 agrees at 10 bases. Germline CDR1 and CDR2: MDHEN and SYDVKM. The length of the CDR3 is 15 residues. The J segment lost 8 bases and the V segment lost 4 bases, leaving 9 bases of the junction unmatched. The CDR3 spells CASSSLLGLATTQYF. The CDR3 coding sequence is TGTGCCAGCAGTTCCCTTTTGGGACTAGCGACTACGCAGTATTTT.

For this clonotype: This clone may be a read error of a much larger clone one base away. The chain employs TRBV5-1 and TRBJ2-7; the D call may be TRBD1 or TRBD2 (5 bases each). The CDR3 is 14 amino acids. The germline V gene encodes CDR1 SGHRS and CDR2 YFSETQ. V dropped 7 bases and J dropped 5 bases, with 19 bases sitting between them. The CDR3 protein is CASGGKDVGHEQYF. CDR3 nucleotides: TGCGCCAGCGGGGGTAAGGACGTTGGGCACGAGCAGTACTTC.

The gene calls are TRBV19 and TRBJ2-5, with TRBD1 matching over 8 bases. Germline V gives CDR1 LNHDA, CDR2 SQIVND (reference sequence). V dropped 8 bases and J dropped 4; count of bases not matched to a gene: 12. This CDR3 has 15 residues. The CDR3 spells CASGGRDRSRETQYF. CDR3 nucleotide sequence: TGTGCCAGTGGGGGCCGGGACAGGTCCCGAGAGACCCAGTACTTC.

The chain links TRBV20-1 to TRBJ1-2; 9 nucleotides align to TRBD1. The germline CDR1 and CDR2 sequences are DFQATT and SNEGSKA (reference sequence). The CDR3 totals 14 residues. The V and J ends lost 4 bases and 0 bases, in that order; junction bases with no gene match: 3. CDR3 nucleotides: TGCAGTGCTACCGGGACAGGGTCTAACTATGGCTACACCTTC. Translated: CSATGTGSNYGYTF.

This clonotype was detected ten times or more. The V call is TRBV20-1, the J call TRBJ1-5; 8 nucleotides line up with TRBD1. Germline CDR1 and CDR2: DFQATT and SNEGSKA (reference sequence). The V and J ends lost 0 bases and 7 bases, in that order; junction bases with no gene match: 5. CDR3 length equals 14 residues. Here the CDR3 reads CSARDRSGGQPQHF. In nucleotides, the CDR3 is TGCAGTGCTAGAGATCGGTCAGGGGGCCAGCCCCAGCATTTT.

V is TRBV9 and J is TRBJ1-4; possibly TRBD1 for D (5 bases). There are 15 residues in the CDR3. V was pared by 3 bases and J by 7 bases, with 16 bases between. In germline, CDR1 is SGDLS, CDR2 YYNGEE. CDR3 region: CASSALGQRSEKLFF. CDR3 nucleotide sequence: TGTGCCAGCAGCGCCTTGGGGCAGAGGAGTGAAAAACTGTTTTTT.

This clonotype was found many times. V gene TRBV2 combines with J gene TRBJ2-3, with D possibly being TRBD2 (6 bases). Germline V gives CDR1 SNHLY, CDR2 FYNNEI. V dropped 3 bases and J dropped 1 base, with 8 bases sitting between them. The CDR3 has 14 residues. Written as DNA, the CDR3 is TGTGCCAGCAGTGACTGGGGGGGCACAGATACGCAGTATTTT. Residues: CASSDWGGTDTQYF. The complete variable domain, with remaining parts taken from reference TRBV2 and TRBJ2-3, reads EPEVTQTPSHQVTQMGQEVILRCVPISNHLYFYWYRQILGQKVEFLVSFYNNEISEKSEIFDDQFSVERPDGSNFTLKIRSTKLEDSAMYFCASSDWGGTDTQYFGPGTRLTVL.

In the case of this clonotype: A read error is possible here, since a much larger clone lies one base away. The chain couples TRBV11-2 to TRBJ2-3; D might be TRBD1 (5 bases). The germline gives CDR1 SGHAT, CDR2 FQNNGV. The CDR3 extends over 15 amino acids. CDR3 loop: CARSLEGARTDTQYF. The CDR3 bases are TGTGCCCGCAGCTTAGAAGGGGCCCGCACAGATACGCAGTATTTT.

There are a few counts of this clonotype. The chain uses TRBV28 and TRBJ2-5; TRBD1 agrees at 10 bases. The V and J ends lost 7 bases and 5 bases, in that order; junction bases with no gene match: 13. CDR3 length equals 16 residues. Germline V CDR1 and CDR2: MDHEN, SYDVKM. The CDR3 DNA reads TGTGCCAGCAAGCGTAGCGCGACAGGGGGCGAGGAGACCCAGTACTTC. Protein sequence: CASKRSATGGEETQYF.

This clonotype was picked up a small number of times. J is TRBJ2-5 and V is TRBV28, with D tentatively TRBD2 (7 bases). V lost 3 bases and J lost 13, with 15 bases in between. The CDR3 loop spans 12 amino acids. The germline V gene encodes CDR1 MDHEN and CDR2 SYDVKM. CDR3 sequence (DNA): TGTGCCAGCAGTTTCCCGGGGGGCCAGGCGTACTTC. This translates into CASSFPGGQAYF.

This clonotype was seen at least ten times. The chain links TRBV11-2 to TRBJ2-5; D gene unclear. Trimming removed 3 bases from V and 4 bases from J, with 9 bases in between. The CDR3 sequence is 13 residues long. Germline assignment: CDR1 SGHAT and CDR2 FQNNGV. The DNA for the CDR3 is TGTGCCAGCAGCTTTTACCAGGCAGAGACCCAGTACTTC. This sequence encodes CASSFYQAETQYF.

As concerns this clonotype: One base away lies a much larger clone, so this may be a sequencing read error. In DNA, the CDR3 is TGTGCCCGGAGTGTACGGTGGGTTGAAGCTTTCTTT. Translation: CARSVRWVEAFF. The chain combines TRBV30 with TRBJ1-1, with D uncertain. This CDR3 comprises 12 residues. CDR1 is GTSNPN and CDR2 is SVGIG in the germline V gene (reference sequence).

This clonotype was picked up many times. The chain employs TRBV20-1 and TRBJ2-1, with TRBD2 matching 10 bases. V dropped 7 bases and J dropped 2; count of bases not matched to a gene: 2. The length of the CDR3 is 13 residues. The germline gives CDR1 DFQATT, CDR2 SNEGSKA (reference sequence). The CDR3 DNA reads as TGCAGTGGGACTAGCGGAACCTACAATGAGCAGTTCTTC. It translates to CSGTSGTYNEQFF.

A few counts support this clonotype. CDR3 region: CSAGQELALVKNIQYF. The CDR3, as DNA: TGCAGTGCCGGGCAGGAACTAGCGTTGGTCAAAAACATTCAGTACTTC. This chain connects TRBV20-1 to TRBJ2-4; 7 bases are a match to TRBD2. CDR1 and CDR2 from the germline V gene are DFQATT and SNEGSKA (reference sequence). The CDR3 sequence is 16 residues long. J lost 3 bases, V lost 6 bases, and 14 bases had no gene match.

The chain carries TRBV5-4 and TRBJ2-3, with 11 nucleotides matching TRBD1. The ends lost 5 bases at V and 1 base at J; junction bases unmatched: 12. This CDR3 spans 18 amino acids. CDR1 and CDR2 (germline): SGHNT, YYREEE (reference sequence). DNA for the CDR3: TGTGCCAGCAGACCCGGGACAGGGGGAACTAGCGGCACAGATACGCAGTATTTT. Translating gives CASRPGTGGTSGTDTQYF.

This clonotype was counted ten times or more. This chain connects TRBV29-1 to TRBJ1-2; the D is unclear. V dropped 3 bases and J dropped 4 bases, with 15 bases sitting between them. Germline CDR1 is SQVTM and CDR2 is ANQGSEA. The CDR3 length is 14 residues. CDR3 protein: CSVEPVGGTYGYTF. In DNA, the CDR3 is TGCAGCGTTGAGCCTGTGGGCGGAACCTATGGCTACACCTTC.

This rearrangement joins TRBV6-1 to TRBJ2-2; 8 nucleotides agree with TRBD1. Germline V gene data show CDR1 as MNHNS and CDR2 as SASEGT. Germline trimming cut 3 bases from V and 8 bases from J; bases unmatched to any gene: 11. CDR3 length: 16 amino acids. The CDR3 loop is CASSDPGGAPGGELFF. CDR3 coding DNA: TGTGCCAGCAGTGACCCAGGGGGCGCCCCGGGTGGGGAGCTGTTTTTT.

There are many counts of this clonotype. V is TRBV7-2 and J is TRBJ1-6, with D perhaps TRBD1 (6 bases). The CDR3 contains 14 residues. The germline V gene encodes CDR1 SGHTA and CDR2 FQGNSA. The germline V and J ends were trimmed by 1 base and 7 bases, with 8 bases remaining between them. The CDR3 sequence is CASSLGTVNSPLHF. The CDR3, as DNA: TGTGCCAGCAGCTTAGGGACAGTCAATTCACCCCTCCACTTT.

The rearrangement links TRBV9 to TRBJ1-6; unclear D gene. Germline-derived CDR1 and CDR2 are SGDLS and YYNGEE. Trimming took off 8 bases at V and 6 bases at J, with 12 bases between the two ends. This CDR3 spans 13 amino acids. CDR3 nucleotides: TGTGCCAGTCGGGCCGAGGGTAATTCACCCCTCCACTTT. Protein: CASRAEGNSPLHF.

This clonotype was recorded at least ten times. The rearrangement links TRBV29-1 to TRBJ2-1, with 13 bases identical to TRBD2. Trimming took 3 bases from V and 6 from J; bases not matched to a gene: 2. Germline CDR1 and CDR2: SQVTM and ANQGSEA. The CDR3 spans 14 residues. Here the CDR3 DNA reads TGCAGCGTTGATGGACTAGCGGGAGTCAATGAGCAGTTCTTC. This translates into CSVDGLAGVNEQFF.

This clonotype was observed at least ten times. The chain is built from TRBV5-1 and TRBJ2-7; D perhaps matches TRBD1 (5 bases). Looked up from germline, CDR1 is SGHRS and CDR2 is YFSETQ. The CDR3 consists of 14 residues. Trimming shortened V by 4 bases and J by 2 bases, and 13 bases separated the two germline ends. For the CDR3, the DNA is TGCGCCAGCAGCGAGACAGCAGGTACCTACGAGCAGTACTTC. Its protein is CASSETAGTYEQYF.

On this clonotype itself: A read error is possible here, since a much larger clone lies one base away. CDR3 loop: CASRKGSNTEAFF. The CDR3 bases are TGTGCCAGCAGAAAGGGGAGTAACACTGAAGCTTTCTTT. This rearrangement joins TRBV6-2 or TRBV6-3 to TRBJ1-1, with D perhaps TRBD1 (5 bases). CDR3 length: 13 residues. Germline CDR1 MNHEY, CDR2 SVGEGT. With 6 bases removed from V and 2 bases from J, the gap between germline ends came to 10 bases.

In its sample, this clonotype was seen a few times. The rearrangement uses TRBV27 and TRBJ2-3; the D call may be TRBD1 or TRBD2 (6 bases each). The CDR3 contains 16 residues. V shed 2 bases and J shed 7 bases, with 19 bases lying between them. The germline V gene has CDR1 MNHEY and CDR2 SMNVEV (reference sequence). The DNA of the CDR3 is TGTGCCAGCAGTTTAGAGGGGGGTGGGAGTGGATATACGCAGTATTTT. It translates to CASSLEGGGSGYTQYF.

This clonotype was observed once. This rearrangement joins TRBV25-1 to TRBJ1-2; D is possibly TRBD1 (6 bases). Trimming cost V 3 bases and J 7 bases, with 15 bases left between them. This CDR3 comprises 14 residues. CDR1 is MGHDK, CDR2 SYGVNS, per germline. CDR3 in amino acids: CASSDTPRGSGYTF. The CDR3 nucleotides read TGTGCCAGCAGTGATACCCCCAGGGGAAGTGGCTACACCTTC.

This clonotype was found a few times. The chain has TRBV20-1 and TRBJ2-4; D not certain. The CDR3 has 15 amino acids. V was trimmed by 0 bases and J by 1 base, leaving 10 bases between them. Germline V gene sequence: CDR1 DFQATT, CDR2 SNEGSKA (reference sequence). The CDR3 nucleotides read TGCAGTGCTAGAGATACGAACTCCGCCAAAAACATTCAGTACTTC. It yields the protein CSARDTNSAKNIQYF.

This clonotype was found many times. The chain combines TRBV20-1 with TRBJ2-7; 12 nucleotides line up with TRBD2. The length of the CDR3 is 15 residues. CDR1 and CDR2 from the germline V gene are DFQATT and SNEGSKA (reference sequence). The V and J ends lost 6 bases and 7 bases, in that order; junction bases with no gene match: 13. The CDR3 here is CSARTRLAGVREQYF. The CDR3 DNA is TGCAGTGCCAGGACCCGACTAGCGGGAGTTCGAGAGCAGTACTTC.

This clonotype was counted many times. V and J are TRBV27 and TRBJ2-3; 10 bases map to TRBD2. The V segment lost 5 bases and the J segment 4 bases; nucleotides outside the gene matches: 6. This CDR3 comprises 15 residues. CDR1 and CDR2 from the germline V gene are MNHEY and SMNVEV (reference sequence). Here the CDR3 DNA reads TGTGCCAGCAGTCTTACTAGCGGGGTTGCAGATACGCAGTATTTT. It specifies CASSLTSGVADTQYF.